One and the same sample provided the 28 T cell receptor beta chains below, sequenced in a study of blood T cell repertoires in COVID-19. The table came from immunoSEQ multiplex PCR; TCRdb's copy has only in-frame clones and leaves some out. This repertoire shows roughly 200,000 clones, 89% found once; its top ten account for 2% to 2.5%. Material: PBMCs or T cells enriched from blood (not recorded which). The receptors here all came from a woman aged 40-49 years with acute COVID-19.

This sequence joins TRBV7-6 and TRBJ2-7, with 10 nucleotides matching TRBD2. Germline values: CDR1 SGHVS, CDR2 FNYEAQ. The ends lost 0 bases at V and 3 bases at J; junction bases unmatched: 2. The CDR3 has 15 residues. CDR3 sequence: CASSLAAGGVYEQYF. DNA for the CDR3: TGTGCCAGCAGCTTAGCAGCGGGAGGGGTCTACGAGCAGTACTTC.

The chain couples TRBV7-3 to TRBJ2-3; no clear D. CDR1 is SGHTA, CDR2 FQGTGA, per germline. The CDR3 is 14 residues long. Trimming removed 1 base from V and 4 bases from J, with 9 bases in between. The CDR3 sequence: CASSLNSEPDTQYF. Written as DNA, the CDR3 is TGTGCCAGCAGCTTAAACTCCGAGCCAGATACGCAGTATTTT.

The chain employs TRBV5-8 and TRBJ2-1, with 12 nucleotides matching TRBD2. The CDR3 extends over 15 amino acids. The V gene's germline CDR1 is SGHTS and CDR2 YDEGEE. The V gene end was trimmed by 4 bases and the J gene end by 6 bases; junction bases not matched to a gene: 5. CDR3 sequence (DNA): TGTGCCAGCAGCGGGGGACTAGCGGGTCCCAATGAGCAGTTCTTC. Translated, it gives CASSGGLAGPNEQFF.

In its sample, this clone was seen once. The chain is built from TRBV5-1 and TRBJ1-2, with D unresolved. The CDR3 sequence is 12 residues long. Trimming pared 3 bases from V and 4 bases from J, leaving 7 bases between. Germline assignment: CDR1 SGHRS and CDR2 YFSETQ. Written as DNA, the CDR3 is TGCGCCAGCAGCTCCCAATCCTATGGCTACACCTTC. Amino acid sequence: CASSSQSYGYTF.

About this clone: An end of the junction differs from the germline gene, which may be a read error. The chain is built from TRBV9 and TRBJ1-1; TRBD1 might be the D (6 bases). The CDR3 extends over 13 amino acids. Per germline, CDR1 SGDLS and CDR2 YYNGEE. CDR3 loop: CASSGTGRTNKSF. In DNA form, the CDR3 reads TGTGCCAGCAGCGGTACAGGGAGAACCAATAAATCCTTT.

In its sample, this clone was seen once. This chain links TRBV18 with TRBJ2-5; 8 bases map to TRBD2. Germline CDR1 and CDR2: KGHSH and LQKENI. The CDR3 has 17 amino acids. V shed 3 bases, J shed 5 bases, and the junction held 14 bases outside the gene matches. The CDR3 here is CASSPQRRSGRRETQYF. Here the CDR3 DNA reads TGTGCCAGCTCACCTCAGAGGCGGAGCGGGAGAAGGGAGACCCAGTACTTC.

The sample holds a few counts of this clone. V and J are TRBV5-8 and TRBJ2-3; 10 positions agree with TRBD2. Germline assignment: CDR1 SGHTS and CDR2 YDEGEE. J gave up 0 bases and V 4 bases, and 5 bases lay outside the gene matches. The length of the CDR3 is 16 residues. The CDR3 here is CASSLAGASSTDTQYF. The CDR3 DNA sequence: TGTGCCAGCAGCCTAGCGGGGGCATCTAGCACAGATACGCAGTATTTT.

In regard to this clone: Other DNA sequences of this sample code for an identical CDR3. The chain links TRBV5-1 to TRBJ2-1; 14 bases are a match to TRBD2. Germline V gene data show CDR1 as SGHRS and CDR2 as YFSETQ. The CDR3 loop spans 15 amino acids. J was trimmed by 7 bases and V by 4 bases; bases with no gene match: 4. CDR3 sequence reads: CASSLTSGGANEQFF. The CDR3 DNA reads TGCGCCAGCAGCCTGACTAGCGGGGGGGCAAATGAGCAGTTCTTC.

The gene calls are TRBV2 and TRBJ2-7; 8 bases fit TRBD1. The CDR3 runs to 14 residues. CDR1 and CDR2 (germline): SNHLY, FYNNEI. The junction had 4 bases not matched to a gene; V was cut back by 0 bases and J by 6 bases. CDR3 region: CASSEAGQAGEQYF. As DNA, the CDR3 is TGTGCCAGCAGTGAAGCGGGACAGGCTGGCGAGCAGTACTTC. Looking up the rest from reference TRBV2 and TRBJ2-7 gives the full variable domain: EPEVTQTPSHQVTQMGQEVILRCVPISNHLYFYWYRQILGQKVEFLVSFYNNEISEKSEIFDDQFSVERPDGSNFTLKIRSTKLEDSAMYFCASSEAGQAGEQYFGPGTRLTVT.

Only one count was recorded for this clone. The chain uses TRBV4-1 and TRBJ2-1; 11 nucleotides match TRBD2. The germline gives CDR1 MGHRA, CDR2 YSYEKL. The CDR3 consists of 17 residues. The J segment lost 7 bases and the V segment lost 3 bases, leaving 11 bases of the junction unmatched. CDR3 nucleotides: TGCGCCAGCAGCCAGCCGACCCTAGCGGGAGGACTAAATGAGCAGTTCTTC. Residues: CASSQPTLAGGLNEQFF.

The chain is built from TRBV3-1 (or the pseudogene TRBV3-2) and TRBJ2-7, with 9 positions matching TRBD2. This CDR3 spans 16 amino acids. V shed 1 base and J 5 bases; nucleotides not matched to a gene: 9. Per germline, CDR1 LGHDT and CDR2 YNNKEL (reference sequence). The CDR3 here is CASSQVSGLAFDEQYF. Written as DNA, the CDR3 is TGTGCCAGCAGCCAAGTCTCGGGACTAGCTTTCGACGAGCAGTACTTC.

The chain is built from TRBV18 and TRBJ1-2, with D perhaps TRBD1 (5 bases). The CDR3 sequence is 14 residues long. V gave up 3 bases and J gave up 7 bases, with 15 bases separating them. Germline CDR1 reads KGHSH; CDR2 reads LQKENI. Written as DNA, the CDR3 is TGTGCCAGCTCACCCCTGGTAGGGGATGGTGGCTACACCTTC. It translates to CASSPLVGDGGYTF.

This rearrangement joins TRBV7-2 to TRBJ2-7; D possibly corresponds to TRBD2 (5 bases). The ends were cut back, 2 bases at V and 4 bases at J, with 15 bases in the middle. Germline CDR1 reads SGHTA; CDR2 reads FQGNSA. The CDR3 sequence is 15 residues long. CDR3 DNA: TGTGCCAGCAGCTTACGCCTAGCAGAAGGATACGAGCAGTACTTC. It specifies CASSLRLAEGYEQYF.

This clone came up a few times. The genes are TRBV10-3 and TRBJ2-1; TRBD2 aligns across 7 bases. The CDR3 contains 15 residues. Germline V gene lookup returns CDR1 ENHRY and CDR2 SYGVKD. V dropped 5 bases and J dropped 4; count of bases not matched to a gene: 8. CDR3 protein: CAISNPGTTYNEQFF. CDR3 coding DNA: TGTGCCATCAGTAACCCCGGGACTACATACAATGAGCAGTTCTTC.

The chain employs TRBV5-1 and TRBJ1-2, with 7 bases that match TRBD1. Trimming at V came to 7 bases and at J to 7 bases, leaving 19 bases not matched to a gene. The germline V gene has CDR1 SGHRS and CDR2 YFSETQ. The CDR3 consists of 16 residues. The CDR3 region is CASSRQGETRYSGYTF. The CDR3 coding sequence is TGCGCCAGCTCCAGACAGGGTGAGACTCGGTACTCTGGCTACACCTTC. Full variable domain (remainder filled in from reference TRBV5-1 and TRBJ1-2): KAGVTQTPRYLIKTRGQQVTLSCSPISGHRSVSWYQQTPGQGLQFLFEYFSETQRNKGNFPGRFSGRQFSNSRSEMNVSTLELGDSALYLCASSRQGETRYSGYTFGSGTRLTVV.

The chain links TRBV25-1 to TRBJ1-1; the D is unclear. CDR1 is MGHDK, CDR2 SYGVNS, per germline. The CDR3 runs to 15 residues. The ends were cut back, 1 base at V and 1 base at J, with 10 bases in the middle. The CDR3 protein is CASSESRLANTEAFF. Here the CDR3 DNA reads TGTGCCAGCAGTGAATCTAGGTTGGCGAACACTGAAGCTTTCTTT.

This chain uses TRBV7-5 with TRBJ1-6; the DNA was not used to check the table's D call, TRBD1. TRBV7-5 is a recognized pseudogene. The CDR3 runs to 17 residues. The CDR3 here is CVRSEGTGGLNNSPLHF. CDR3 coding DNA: TGTGTCAGAAGCGAAGGGACAGGGGGATTGAATAATTCACCCCTCCACTTT.

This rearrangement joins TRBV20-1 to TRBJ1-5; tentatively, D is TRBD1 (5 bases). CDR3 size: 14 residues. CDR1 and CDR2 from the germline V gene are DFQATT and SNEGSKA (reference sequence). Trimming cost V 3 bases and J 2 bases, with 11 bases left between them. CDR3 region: CSASPQGGNQPQHF. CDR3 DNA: TGCAGTGCTAGTCCCCAGGGCGGCAATCAGCCCCAGCATTTT.

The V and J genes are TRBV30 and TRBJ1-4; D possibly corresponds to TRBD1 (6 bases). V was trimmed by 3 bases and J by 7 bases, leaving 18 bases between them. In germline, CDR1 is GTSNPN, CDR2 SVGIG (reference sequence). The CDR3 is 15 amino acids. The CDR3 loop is CAWRELGGAVEKLFF. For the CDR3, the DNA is TGTGCCTGGAGAGAGCTCGGGGGGGCGGTTGAAAAACTGTTTTTT.

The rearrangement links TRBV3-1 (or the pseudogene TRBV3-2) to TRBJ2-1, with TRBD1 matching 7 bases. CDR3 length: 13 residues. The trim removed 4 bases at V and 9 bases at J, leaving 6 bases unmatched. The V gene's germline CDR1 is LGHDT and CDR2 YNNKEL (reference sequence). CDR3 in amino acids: CASSPSSGGEQFF. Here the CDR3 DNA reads TGTGCCAGCAGCCCCTCGTCAGGGGGTGAGCAGTTCTTC.

The CDR3 DNA sequence: TGTGCCAGCAGCTCGCGGAAGGCGAGGATTTATCAGCCCCAGCATTTT. Translation: CASSSRKARIYQPQHF. The V and J genes are TRBV11-3 and TRBJ1-5; D is unclear. Trimming took off 4 bases at V and 5 bases at J, with 18 bases between the two ends. Germline lookup yields CDR1 SGHNT and CDR2 YENEEA. This CDR3 comprises 16 residues.

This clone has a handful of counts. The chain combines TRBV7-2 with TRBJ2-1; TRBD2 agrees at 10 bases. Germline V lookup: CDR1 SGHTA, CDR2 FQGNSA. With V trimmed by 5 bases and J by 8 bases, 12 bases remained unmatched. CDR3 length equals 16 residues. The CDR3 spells CASSDTGTSAYYEQFF. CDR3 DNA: TGTGCCAGCAGCGACACCGGGACTAGCGCTTACTATGAGCAGTTCTTC.

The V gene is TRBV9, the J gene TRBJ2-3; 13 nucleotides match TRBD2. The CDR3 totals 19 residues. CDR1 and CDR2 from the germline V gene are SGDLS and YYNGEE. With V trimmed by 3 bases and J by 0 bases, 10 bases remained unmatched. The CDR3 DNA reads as TGTGCCAGCAGCGGACTGGGACTAGCGGGGTTCTCTAGCACAGATACGCAGTATTTT. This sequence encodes CASSGLGLAGFSSTDTQYF.

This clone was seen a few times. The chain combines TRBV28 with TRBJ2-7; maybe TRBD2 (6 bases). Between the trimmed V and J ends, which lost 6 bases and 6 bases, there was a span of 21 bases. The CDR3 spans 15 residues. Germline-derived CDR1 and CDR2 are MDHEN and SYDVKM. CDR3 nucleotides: TGTGCCAGCAGCTCGAGACTAGACTACTGGGGCGAGCAGTACTTC. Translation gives CASSSRLDYWGEQYF.

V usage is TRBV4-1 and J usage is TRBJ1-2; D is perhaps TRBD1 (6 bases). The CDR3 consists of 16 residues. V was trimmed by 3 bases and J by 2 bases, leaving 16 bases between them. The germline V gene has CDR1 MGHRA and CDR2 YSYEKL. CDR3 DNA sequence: TGCGCCAGCAGCCAGACCGGACAGTACTCAAACTATGGCTACACCTTC. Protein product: CASSQTGQYSNYGYTF.

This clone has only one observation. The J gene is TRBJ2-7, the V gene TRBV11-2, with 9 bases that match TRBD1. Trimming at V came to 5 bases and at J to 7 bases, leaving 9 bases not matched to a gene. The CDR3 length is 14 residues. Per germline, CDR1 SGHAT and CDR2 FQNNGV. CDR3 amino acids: CASSLRDRVREQYF. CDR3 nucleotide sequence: TGTGCCAGCAGCCTCAGGGACAGGGTACGAGAGCAGTACTTC.

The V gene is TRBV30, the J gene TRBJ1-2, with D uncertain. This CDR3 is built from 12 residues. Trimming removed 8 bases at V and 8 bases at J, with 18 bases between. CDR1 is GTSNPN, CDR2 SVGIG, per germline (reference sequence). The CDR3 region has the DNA TGTGCCGGAAATTATGGACTGTTCGGCTACACCTTC. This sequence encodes CAGNYGLFGYTF.

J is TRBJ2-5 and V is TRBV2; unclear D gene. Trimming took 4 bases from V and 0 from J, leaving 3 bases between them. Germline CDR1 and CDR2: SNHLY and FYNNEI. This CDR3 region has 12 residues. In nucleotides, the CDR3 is TGTGCCAGCAGTGCGTACCAAGAGACCCAGTACTTC. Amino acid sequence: CASSAYQETQYF.